This is a list of T cell receptor beta chains from one sample in a study of T cell repertoires in cytomegalovirus infection. Antigens of these TCRs are unknown. From the reads, TCRdb called clonotypes with MiXCR, one entry per CDR3 protein. The data show under 130,000 distinct CDR3 sequences, about 40% seen once. Sequencing used CD8+ T cells from cultured PBMCs, obtained from culture after CMV antigen stimulation. These receptors all come from a human donor in good health (CMV status not recorded). Some clones in this sample may be carry-over from other donors' samples. Both conserved end residues are part of each CDR3. The D gene is left open where the match is weak. Only some rows state a clone size, as once, few, many or a class for expanded clones.

TGTGCCAGCAGTTTCTCAGTCTACGAGCAGTACTTC,CASSFSVYEQYF,-,TRBJ2-7,-,TRBV12-3/TRBV12-4
TGCGCCAGCAGCCAAGAAGGTGGGGGATTAAACACTGAAGCTTTCTTT,CASSQEGGGLNTEAFF,-,TRBJ1-1,many,TRBV4-1
TGTGCCAGCAGTTCGACTAGCGGGGATCCAGATACGCAGTATTTT,CASSSTSGDPDTQYF,TRBD2,TRBJ2-3,few,TRBV7-9
TGTGCCAGCAGTATAGCGGGGGGAGTGAGTGAGCAGTTCTTC,CASSIAGGVSEQFF,TRBD2,TRBJ2-1,-,TRBV27
TGTGCCAGCCGGTTTGGGTCTGAAGCTTTCTTT,CASRFGSEAFF,-,TRBJ1-1,once,TRBV19
TGTGCCAGCAGTTTGCTGGGGGAGGGCAATGAGCAGTTCTTC,CASSLLGEGNEQFF,TRBD2,TRBJ2-1,-,TRBV27
TGTGCCAGTAGTATGAGGGCCGATCAGGGGAATGAAGCTTTCTTT,CASSMRADQGNEAFF,-,TRBJ1-1,-,TRBV19
TGTGCCAGCACTATATCTGGACCGAACACTGAAGCTTTCTTT,CASTISGPNTEAFF,-,TRBJ1-1,few,TRBV12-3/TRBV12-4
TGTGCCAGCAGCCAGGGGATAGCGACAGATACGCAGTATTTT,CASSQGIATDTQYF,-,TRBJ2-3,-,TRBV3-1
TGTGCCAGCAGCCCCGGGACAGGGAGTAATCAGCCCCAGCATTTT,CASSPGTGSNQPQHF,TRBD1,TRBJ1-5,-,TRBV7-6
TGCGCCAGCAGCCCCGGCGGGGCTAGCGGGGGGGCCGGGTCCTACAATGAGCAGTTCTTC,CASSPGGASGGAGSYNEQFF,TRBD2,TRBJ2-1,many,TRBV4-1
TGTGCCAGCAGTGTCGGGACAGGGGACATTCAGTACTTC,CASSVGTGDIQYF,TRBD1,TRBJ2-4,-,TRBV27
TGTGCCAGCAGTTTAGCCGGCAGGGGTCGGTACTATGGCTACACCTTC,CASSLAGRGRYYGYTF,-,TRBJ1-2,few,TRBV12-3/TRBV12-4
TGTGCCAGCAGTTTCGATCAGGGGGCTACAGATACGCAGTATTTT,CASSFDQGATDTQYF,TRBD1,TRBJ2-3,many,TRBV12-3/TRBV12-4
TGTGCCAGCACCCCGGGGGTAGGCTCCTACGAGCAGTACTTC,CASTPGVGSYEQYF,-,TRBJ2-7,once,TRBV2
TGTGCCAGTAGTATGGGAAGTAGGGGGCCGATCGGAAACATTCAGTACTTC,CASSMGSRGPIGNIQYF,TRBD1,TRBJ2-4,-,TRBV19
TGTGCCAGCAGCTTAGGTTATAACACTGAAGCTTTCTTT,CASSLGYNTEAFF,-,TRBJ1-1,many,TRBV7-2
TGTGCCAGCAAGAGGTACTTAGGGACTACCTACAATGAGCAGTTCTTC,CASKRYLGTTYNEQFF,TRBD2,TRBJ2-1,-,TRBV6-5
TGTGCCAGCAGCTTAGATGAACCAGGGCCGCCGAACACCGGGGAGCTGTTTTTT,CASSLDEPGPPNTGELFF,-,TRBJ2-2,few,TRBV11-2
TGTGCCAGCAGCTTAGACCCCAGGGCTGAGCAGTTCTTC,CASSLDPRAEQFF,-,TRBJ2-1,many,TRBV7-6
TGTGCCAGCAGCTTGGGACAGCAGTACAAGCAGTACTTC,CASSLGQQYKQYF,TRBD1,TRBJ2-7,-,TRBV7-8
TGTGCCAGCAGCTCTCCCTCCGTGACTAGCGGGGGATTAAGCACAGATACGCAGTATTTT,CASSSPSVTSGGLSTDTQYF,TRBD2,TRBJ2-3,many,TRBV7-2